The entry that follows covers one T cell receptor (beta chain) sequence. This sample is drawn from a study of blood T cell repertoires in COVID-19. Study summary: The analysed material was cDNA or gDNA that came from T cells, B-cell-depleted T cells, or PBMCs.

The V gene's germline CDR1 is GTSNPN and CDR2 SVGIG (reference sequence). The CDR3 consists of 13 residues. V shed 8 bases, J shed 4 bases, and the junction held 6 bases outside the gene matches. In the source study's methods: Reference gene primer amplification in the assay estimated nucleated cell counts. The data were produced by immunoSEQ multiplex PCR, yet TCRdb's version contains in-frame clones alone and is incomplete. V and J calls and clone size are those listed in that table; D and trimming were worked out from the DNA. The data show approximately 210,000 clones, 88% seen once. The sequencing input was peripheral blood. The source is a human donor in a cohort sampled during active COVID-19. V usage is TRBV30 and J usage is TRBJ2-2, with 8 bases fitting TRBD1. CDR3 DNA: TGTGCCGGTGGACAGGGAGGCACCGGGGAGCTGTTTTTT. Its protein is CAGGQGGTGELFF.